The 19 T cell receptor beta chains in this list originate from one sample, sequenced in a study of blood T cell repertoires in COVID-19. Measured with immunoSEQ multiplex PCR; TCRdb has only the in-frame clones, and not every one. The profile shows approximately 200,000 clones, 80% to 90% of them singletons. Sequenced sample: peripheral blood. These receptor sequences come from a man aged 25 to 40 with acute or convalescent COVID-19.

The chain employs TRBV20-1 and TRBJ2-1, with a tentative D call TRBD1 (6 bases). The CDR3 runs to 11 residues. V was pared by 6 bases and J by 7 bases, with 10 bases between. Germline loops: CDR1 DFQATT, CDR2 SNEGSKA (reference sequence). The CDR3 coding sequence is TGCAGTGCCCAGAGGGGGAATGAGCAGTTCTTC. Translating gives CSAQRGNEQFF.

In its sample, this clone was seen once. V and J are TRBV9 and TRBJ2-7; 9 bases fit TRBD2. Germline V lookup: CDR1 SGDLS, CDR2 YYNGEE. There are 14 residues in the CDR3. Trimming removed 4 bases from V and 1 base from J; junction bases left unmatched: 3. CDR3 DNA: TGTGCCAGCAGCAAGCGGGAGGTATCCTACGAGCAGTACTTC. Translation: CASSKREVSYEQYF.

A few counts support this clone. V and J are TRBV19 and TRBJ1-1; weak D call: TRBD1 (5 bases). This CDR3 has 12 residues. Germline loops: CDR1 LNHDA, CDR2 SQIVND (reference sequence). Trimming took off 7 bases at V and 8 bases at J, with 14 bases between the two ends. The CDR3 sequence is CASTLYGQEAFF. The CDR3 nucleotides read TGTGCCAGTACCCTTTATGGACAAGAAGCTTTCTTT.

The rearrangement joins TRBV4-1 to TRBJ2-3; D not resolved. The V and J ends lost 4 bases and 5 bases respectively, with 10 bases between them. This CDR3 is built from 13 residues. The germline V gene encodes CDR1 MGHRA and CDR2 YSYEKL. The CDR3 is CASSPRVLDTQYF. For the CDR3, the DNA is TGCGCCAGCAGCCCACGGGTATTAGATACGCAGTATTTT.

This clone is a singleton in its sample. Other DNA variants within this sample encode the same CDR3. The chain has TRBV5-6 and TRBJ1-3; TRBD1 might be the D (6 bases). V lost 1 base, J lost 1 base, and 6 bases lay in between. This CDR3 has 14 amino acids. The germline CDR1 and CDR2 sequences are SGHDT and YYEEEE. The CDR3 here is CASSLRGSGNTIYF. As DNA, the CDR3 is TGTGCCAGCAGCTTGAGGGGGTCTGGAAACACCATATATTTT.

This chain uses TRBV11-2 with TRBJ2-7, with TRBD1 matching 10 bases. Germline loops: CDR1 SGHAT, CDR2 FQNNGV. Trimming removed 2 bases from V and 5 bases from J; junction bases left unmatched: 3. The CDR3 runs 14 residues. The chain's CDR3 is CASSLRQGAHEQYF. The CDR3 DNA is TGTGCCAGCAGCTTACGACAGGGGGCGCACGAGCAGTACTTC. Variable domain in full (rest from reference TRBV11-2 and TRBJ2-7): EAGVAQSPRYKIIEKRQSVAFWCNPISGHATLYWYQQILGQGPKLLIQFQNNGVVDDSQLPKDRFSAERLKGVDSTLKIQPAKLEDSAVYLCASSLRQGAHEQYFGPGTRLTVT.

This rearrangement joins TRBV6-5 to TRBJ2-7, with a weak D call TRBD1 (5 bases). Germline V gives CDR1 MNHEY, CDR2 SVGAGI. Trimming pared 2 bases from V and 2 bases from J, leaving 7 bases between. There are 13 residues in the CDR3. The CDR3 DNA follows: TGTGCCAGCAGTTACCAGGGAACCTACGAGCAGTACTTC. Translation: CASSYQGTYEQYF.

This clone has only a few counts. The CDR3 DNA sequence: TGTGCCAGCAGTGCTAGACAGGGCCGGAGTGGCTACACCTTC. The encoded protein is CASSARQGRSGYTF. The V call is TRBV27, the J call TRBJ1-2; 7 positions agree with TRBD1. The trim removed 5 bases at V and 7 bases at J, leaving 10 bases unmatched. This CDR3 has 14 residues. CDR1 MNHEY and CDR2 SMNVEV come from the germline V gene (reference sequence).

This chain connects TRBV6-5 to TRBJ2-5, with TRBD2 matching 7 bases. The CDR3 is 15 residues long. V was pared by 7 bases and J by 0 bases, with 8 bases of the junction left unmatched. Germline CDR1 and CDR2: MNHEY and SVGAGI. In DNA form, the CDR3 reads TGTGCCAGCACCCCCAGGGCGGGAGACCAAGAGACCCAGTACTTC. Translating gives CASTPRAGDQETQYF.

The chain employs TRBV18 and TRBJ1-6, with unresolved D. The V end was cut by 1 base, the J end by 14 bases, with 15 bases between. This CDR3 is built from 14 residues. Germline CDR1 reads KGHSH; CDR2 reads LQKENI. The CDR3 coding sequence is TGTGCCAGCTCACCACGTGGGCTGGTGCAGACCCTCCACTTT. This sequence encodes CASSPRGLVQTLHF.

The rearrangement links TRBV28 to TRBJ2-1, with a weak D call TRBD2 (6 bases). V lost 4 bases and J 4 bases, leaving 11 bases between the germline ends. CDR3 length: 14 amino acids. Per germline, CDR1 MDHEN and CDR2 SYDVKM. CDR3 bases: TGTGCCAGCAGTTCCTCGGGACTTTACAATGAGCAGTTCTTC. It encodes CASSSSGLYNEQFF. Using reference TRBV28 and TRBJ2-1 for the parts outside the CDR3, the full variable domain is DVKVTQSSRYLVKRTGEKVFLECVQDMDHENMFWYRQDPGLGLRLIYFSYDVKMKEKGDIPEGYSVSREKKERFSLILESASTNQTSMYLCASSSSGLYNEQFFGPGTRLTVL.

The CDR3 sequence is CASSPRGGSGDNEQFF. CDR3 nucleotide sequence: TGCGCCAGCAGCCCAAGGGGCGGGAGTGGTGACAATGAGCAGTTCTTC. V gene TRBV5-1 combines with J gene TRBJ2-1, with 7 nucleotides matching TRBD2. V shed 4 bases, J shed 5 bases, and the junction held 12 bases outside the gene matches. From germline, CDR1 is SGHRS and CDR2 YFSETQ. This CDR3 is built from 16 residues.

This clone was recorded a few times. This chain connects TRBV6-5 to TRBJ1-6; 7 bases align to TRBD1. The germline V gene encodes CDR1 MNHEY and CDR2 SVGAGI. After removal of 2 bases from V and 4 bases from J, the junction contained 2 bases not matched to a gene. This CDR3 comprises 15 residues. CDR3: CASSYTGQYNSPLHF. CDR3 bases: TGTGCCAGCAGTTACACGGGACAGTATAATTCACCCCTCCACTTT.

The chain joins TRBV29-1 to TRBJ2-5; TRBD2 aligns across 8 bases. In germline, CDR1 is SQVTM, CDR2 ANQGSEA. V lost 6 bases to trimming and J lost 3 bases; unmatched junction nucleotides: 9. This CDR3 is built from 14 residues. The CDR3 DNA follows: TGCAGCGTGGGGAGGAGCGGGGGCAAAGAGACCCAGTACTTC. Amino acids: CSVGRSGGKETQYF.

V gene TRBV4-2 combines with J gene TRBJ1-2, with 7 positions matching TRBD1. Germline lookup yields CDR1 LGHNA and CDR2 YNFKEQ. The J segment lost 2 bases and the V segment lost 5 bases, leaving 5 bases of the junction unmatched. The CDR3 spans 14 residues. CDR3 coding DNA: TGTGCCAGCAGCAAAGGAGGGGGCAACTATGGCTACACCTTC. Its protein product is CASSKGGGNYGYTF.

The rearrangement uses TRBV18 and TRBJ2-7; no definite D call. The germline V gene encodes CDR1 KGHSH and CDR2 LQKENI. V lost 3 bases and J lost 0, with 12 bases in between. The CDR3 length is 15 residues. DNA for the CDR3: TGTGCCAGCTCACCGAACCCCGAGAGCTCCTACGAGCAGTACTTC. It encodes CASSPNPESSYEQYF.

This chain uses TRBV28 with TRBJ2-7; no clear D. Germline V CDR1 and CDR2: MDHEN, SYDVKM. This CDR3 has 14 residues. Between the trimmed V and J ends, which lost 3 bases and 1 base, there was a span of 10 bases. Here the CDR3 reads CASSLAQKSYEQYF. The CDR3 bases are TGTGCCAGCAGTTTGGCTCAGAAATCCTACGAGCAGTACTTC.

CDR3 in DNA: TGTGCCAGCAGCCTAGGAGACACCATATATTTT. This translates into CASSLGDTIYF. V and J are TRBV6-5 and TRBJ1-3; D gene uncertain. V was shortened by 6 bases and J by 8 bases, with 8 bases between the two germline ends. Per the germline V gene, CDR1 is MNHEY and CDR2 is SVGAGI. This CDR3 spans 11 amino acids.

V usage is TRBV28 and J usage is TRBJ1-1, with TRBD1 identical over 7 bases. The CDR3 is 16 amino acids. The V gene's germline CDR1 is MDHEN and CDR2 SYDVKM. Trimming at V came to 3 bases and at J to 1 base, leaving 8 bases not matched to a gene. Here the CDR3 DNA reads TGTGCCAGCAGTTTTCACAGGGGAGGCCGGAACACTGAAGCTTTCTTT. Its translation is CASSFHRGGRNTEAFF.